The T cell receptor (beta chain) described here comes from a study of T cells in Graves' hyperthyroidism and ophthalmopathy. This clonotype showed up many times. The antigen remains unidentified. Hyperthyroidism, newly diagnosed and lasting under 2 months, affected patients aged 18 to 65. Investigators excluded patients with uncontrolled infection, other autoimmune disease, pregnancy or lactation. The PBMCs were taken from 10 ml of fresh peripheral blood. The study's findings and limits: The model made its ophthalmopathy prediction, and onset followed a median around 6.5 months later.

RNA transcripts were the template for amplifying TCR beta CDR3 regions. Carried out on the TCR CDR3, a first-round RT-PCR used the HTBI primer set. TCRdb passed the multiplex PCR reads through MiXCR, listing each CDR3 protein once. The repertoire holds hundreds of thousands of distinct CDR3 sequences, with about 14% as singletons. This TCR was sampled from a woman aged 35 to 49 with Graves' hyperthyroidism. Sequencing was performed on blood.

Here the CDR3 DNA reads TGTGCCAGCAGTGCCGGGGGCGTTAGAAACGAGCAGTACTTC. Its translation is CASSAGGVRNEQYF. The chain has TRBV27 and TRBJ2-7; D is possibly TRBD1 or TRBD2 (6 bases each). The length of the CDR3 is 14 residues. Between the trimmed V and J ends, which lost 5 bases and 5 bases, there was a span of 16 bases. Germline values: CDR1 MNHEY, CDR2 SMNVEV (reference sequence).